This TCR beta chain was documented in a study of CD8 T cells in ankylosing spondylitis. Germline CDR1 reads MDHEN; CDR2 reads SYDVKM. This CDR3 has 14 amino acids. Trimming took 5 bases from V and 2 from J; bases not matched to a gene: 6. There are a few counts of this clonotype. Its specificity is unknown. Study conclusions and caveats: What seemed typical of ankylosing spondylitis blood was a TCR beta motif built from eight highly homologous variants. Earlier authors reported some of these motif variants in reactive arthritis synovial fluid and blood. Disease-linked clones were CD8+ and relatively rare in peripheral blood.

Preparation of TCR beta libraries was done by quantitative 5'-RACE with molecular barcodes. MiXCR was run by TCRdb on the 5' RACE reads, yielding one entry per CDR3 protein. This sample has 250,000 to 350,000 distinct CDR3 sequences; 15% to 25% occur once, and the top ten carry about 8.2%. The clonotype originates from a male donor with ankylosing spondylitis or in good health (not recorded which). Sequences were obtained from blood, either unsorted or a sorted T cell fraction (not recorded which). This chain joins TRBV28 and TRBJ2-7; 7 bases match TRBD2. CDR3: CASSRLGGAYEQYV. The CDR3 coding sequence is TGTGCCAGCAGTCGCCTGGGGGGGGCCTACGAGCAGTACGTC.